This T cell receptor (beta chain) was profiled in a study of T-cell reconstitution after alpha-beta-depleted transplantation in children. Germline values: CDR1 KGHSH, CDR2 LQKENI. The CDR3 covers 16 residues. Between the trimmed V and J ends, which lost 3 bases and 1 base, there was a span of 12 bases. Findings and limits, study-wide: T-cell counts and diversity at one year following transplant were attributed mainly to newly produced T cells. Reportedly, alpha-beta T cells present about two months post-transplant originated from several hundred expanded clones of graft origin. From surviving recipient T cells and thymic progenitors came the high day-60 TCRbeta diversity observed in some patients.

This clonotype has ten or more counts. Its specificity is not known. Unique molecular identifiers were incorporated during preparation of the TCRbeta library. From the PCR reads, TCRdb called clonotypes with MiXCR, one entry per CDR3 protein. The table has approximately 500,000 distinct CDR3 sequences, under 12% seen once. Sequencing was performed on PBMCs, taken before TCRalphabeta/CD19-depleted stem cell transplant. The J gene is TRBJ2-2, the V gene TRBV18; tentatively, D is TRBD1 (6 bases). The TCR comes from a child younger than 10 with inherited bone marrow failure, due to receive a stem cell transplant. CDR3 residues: CASSPQTDRNTGELFF. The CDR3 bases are TGTGCCAGCTCACCCCAGACGGACAGGAACACCGGGGAGCTGTTTTTT.